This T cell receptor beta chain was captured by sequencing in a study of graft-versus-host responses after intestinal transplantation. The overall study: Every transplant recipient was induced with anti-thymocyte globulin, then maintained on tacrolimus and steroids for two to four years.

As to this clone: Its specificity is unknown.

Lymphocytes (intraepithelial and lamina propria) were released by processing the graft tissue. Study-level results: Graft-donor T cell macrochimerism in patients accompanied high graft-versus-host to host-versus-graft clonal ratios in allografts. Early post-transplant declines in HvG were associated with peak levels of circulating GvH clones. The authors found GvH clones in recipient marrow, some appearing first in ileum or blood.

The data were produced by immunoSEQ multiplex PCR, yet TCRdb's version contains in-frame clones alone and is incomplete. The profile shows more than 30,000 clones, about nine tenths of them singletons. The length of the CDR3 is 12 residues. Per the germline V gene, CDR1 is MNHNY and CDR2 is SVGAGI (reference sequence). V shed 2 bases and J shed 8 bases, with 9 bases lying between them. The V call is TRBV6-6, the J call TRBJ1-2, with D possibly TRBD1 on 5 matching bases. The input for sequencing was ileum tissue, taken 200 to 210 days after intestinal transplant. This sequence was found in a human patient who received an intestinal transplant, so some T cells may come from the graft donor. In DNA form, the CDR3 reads TGTGCCAGCAGTTACGCCGACAGAGGCTACACCTTC. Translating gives CASSYADRGYTF.